The rows below give T cell receptor beta chains drawn from one sample of a study of blood T cell repertoires in COVID-19. Sequencing used immunoSEQ multiplex PCR; TCRdb keeps in-frame clones, though not all of them. The sample contains about 300,000 clones, nearly 90% of which appear only once. The specimen sequenced was PBMCs or T cells enriched from blood (not recorded which). The source of these receptors is a woman aged 45-60 years who had been exposed to COVID-19. CDR3s include the opening cysteine and the closing phenylalanine or tryptophan. D genes are given only for firm matches. Rows give clone size only sometimes, using once, few, many, or a class for an expanded clone.

j_call: TRBJ1-1; clone_size: .; v_call: TRBV19; d_call: .; cdr3_nt: TGTGCCAGTAAGGAGGAAGTGGACACTGAAGCTTTCTTT; cdr3_aa: CASKEEVDTEAFF
j_call: TRBJ1-1; clone_size: .; v_call: TRBV3-1/TRBV3-2; d_call: .; cdr3_nt: TGTGCCAGCAGCCAAGGAGGGAACACTGAAGCTTTCTTT; cdr3_aa: CASSQGGNTEAFF
j_call: TRBJ1-5; clone_size: .; v_call: TRBV4-1; d_call: .; cdr3_nt: TGCGCCAGCAGCCAAGATTTCAGGGCGAATCAGCCCCAGCATTTT; cdr3_aa: CASSQDFRANQPQHF
j_call: TRBJ2-7; clone_size: .; v_call: TRBV30; d_call: .; cdr3_nt: TGTGCCTGGCGTCTCGGGGGGCCCTCCTACGAGCAGTACTTC; cdr3_aa: CAWRLGGPSYEQYF
j_call: TRBJ1-5; clone_size: once; v_call: TRBV4-2; d_call: .; cdr3_nt: TGTGCCAGCAGCGAGACAGGTGACAATCAGCCCCAGCATTTT; cdr3_aa: CASSETGDNQPQHF
j_call: TRBJ1-2; clone_size: .; v_call: TRBV7-2; d_call: .; cdr3_nt: TGTGCCAGCAGCTTAGACCCTCCGGGTGTGGGTACCTTC; cdr3_aa: CASSLDPPGVGTF
j_call: TRBJ2-3; clone_size: .; v_call: TRBV3-1/TRBV3-2; d_call: .; cdr3_nt: TGTGCCAGCACGGCGCGGGGCAGCACAGATACGCAGTATTTT; cdr3_aa: CASTARGSTDTQYF
j_call: TRBJ2-5; clone_size: .; v_call: TRBV27; d_call: .; cdr3_nt: TGTGCCAGCAGTTTATCCAGGGTCGGAGAGACCCAGTACTTC; cdr3_aa: CASSLSRVGETQYF
j_call: TRBJ1-2; clone_size: .; v_call: TRBV4-2; d_call: TRBD1; cdr3_nt: TGTGCCAGCAGCCCCAGTCGGGACAGGGGGTTGGACGGCTACACCTTC; cdr3_aa: CASSPSRDRGLDGYTF
j_call: TRBJ1-1; clone_size: .; v_call: TRBV6-5; d_call: .; cdr3_nt: TGTGCCAGCAGTTACCCGGCGGGGGGGGCGCGGACTGAAGCTTTCTTT; cdr3_aa: CASSYPAGGARTEAFF
j_call: TRBJ1-2; clone_size: .; v_call: TRBV12-3/TRBV12-4; d_call: .; cdr3_nt: TGTGCCAGCAGTTTCGAGACAGGTGTTGGCTACACCTTC; cdr3_aa: CASSFETGVGYTF
j_call: TRBJ2-1; clone_size: .; v_call: TRBV20-1; d_call: .; cdr3_nt: TGCAGTGCTAGTTCCTGGAGGGATGAGCAGTTCTTC; cdr3_aa: CSASSWRDEQFF
j_call: TRBJ1-2; clone_size: .; v_call: TRBV6-1; d_call: .; cdr3_nt: TGTGCCAGCAGTGACAGGTACTATGGCTACACCTTC; cdr3_aa: CASSDRYYGYTF
j_call: TRBJ1-5; clone_size: once; v_call: TRBV19; d_call: .; cdr3_nt: TGTGCCAGTAGTCTAATCCCGGGGGGGGCGGGAAATAGCAATCAGCCCCAGCATTTT; cdr3_aa: CASSLIPGGAGNSNQPQHF
j_call: TRBJ2-1; clone_size: .; v_call: TRBV3-1/TRBV3-2; d_call: TRBD2; cdr3_nt: TGTGCCAGCAACCCGAGCTGGACTAGCGGGGGGGCAAACTACAATGAGCAGTTCTTC; cdr3_aa: CASNPSWTSGGANYNEQFF
j_call: TRBJ2-1; clone_size: .; v_call: TRBV13; d_call: TRBD2; cdr3_nt: TGTGCCAGCAGCTTAGTTAGCGGGAGATACAATGAGCAGTTCTTC; cdr3_aa: CASSLVSGRYNEQFF
j_call: TRBJ1-1; clone_size: .; v_call: TRBV5-1; d_call: TRBD1; cdr3_nt: TGCGCCAGCAGCACCGACAGGGGGAACACTGAAGCTTTCTTT; cdr3_aa: CASSTDRGNTEAFF
j_call: TRBJ2-7; clone_size: .; v_call: TRBV5-1; d_call: .; cdr3_nt: TGCGCCAGCAGGAGACAAAACTCGTATGGATCCTACGAGCAGTACTTC; cdr3_aa: CASRRQNSYGSYEQYF
j_call: TRBJ2-2; clone_size: .; v_call: TRBV6-5; d_call: TRBD1; cdr3_nt: TGTGCCCACCTTTGGGACAGGGCCGGCGGGGAGCTGTTTTTT; cdr3_aa: CAHLWDRAGGELFF
j_call: TRBJ1-4; clone_size: .; v_call: TRBV30; d_call: .; cdr3_nt: TGTGCCTGGAGACAGGTGGAAAAACTGTTTTTT; cdr3_aa: CAWRQVEKLFF
j_call: TRBJ1-1; clone_size: .; v_call: TRBV15; d_call: .; cdr3_nt: TGTGCCACCAGCAGAGATCCTCGTGACACTGAAGCTTTCTTT; cdr3_aa: CATSRDPRDTEAFF
j_call: TRBJ2-3; clone_size: .; v_call: TRBV9; d_call: .; cdr3_nt: TGTGCCAGCAGCGTAGACCCCAGGGGACCAGATACGCAGTATTTT; cdr3_aa: CASSVDPRGPDTQYF
j_call: TRBJ2-6; clone_size: .; v_call: TRBV5-1; d_call: TRBD1; cdr3_nt: TGCGCCAGCAGCTTGCGGGGACAGGGGGCTGGGGCCAACGTCCTGACTTTC; cdr3_aa: CASSLRGQGAGANVLTF
j_call: TRBJ2-1; clone_size: .; v_call: TRBV4-2; d_call: TRBD2; cdr3_nt: TGTGCCAACCGGACTAGCGGGGGACTATACAATGAGCAGTTCTTC; cdr3_aa: CANRTSGGLYNEQFF
j_call: TRBJ1-4; clone_size: .; v_call: TRBV18; d_call: .; cdr3_nt: TGTGCCAGCTCATGGGCAGGGGACGAAAAACTGTTTTTT; cdr3_aa: CASSWAGDEKLFF
j_call: TRBJ2-1; clone_size: .; v_call: TRBV5-1; d_call: TRBD2; cdr3_nt: TGCGCCAGCAGCTTGGATATGGAGCGGGGGGGCCAAGAGCATGAGCAGTTCTTC; cdr3_aa: CASSLDMERGGQEHEQFF
j_call: TRBJ1-4; clone_size: .; v_call: TRBV25-1; d_call: .; cdr3_nt: TGTGCCAGCAAGGGAACCAACAGGGAAAAACTGTTTTTT; cdr3_aa: CASKGTNREKLFF
j_call: TRBJ2-6; clone_size: .; v_call: TRBV5-1; d_call: .; cdr3_nt: TGCGCCAGCTGCCGGTGGGCCTCTGGGGCCAACGTCCTGACTTTC; cdr3_aa: CASCRWASGANVLTF
j_call: TRBJ2-6; clone_size: .; v_call: TRBV19; d_call: .; cdr3_nt: TGTGCCAGTAGTATGGCAGGGGACTCTGGGGCCAACGTCCTGACTTTC; cdr3_aa: CASSMAGDSGANVLTF
j_call: TRBJ1-6; clone_size: .; v_call: TRBV5-1; d_call: .; cdr3_nt: TGCGCCAGCAGCCCTCGGAGAGATCTAAATTCACCCCTCCACTTT; cdr3_aa: CASSPRRDLNSPLHF
j_call: TRBJ2-7; clone_size: few; v_call: TRBV6-5; d_call: .; cdr3_nt: TGTGCCAGCAGTTACTCGTTCGGCTCCTACGAGCAGTACTTC; cdr3_aa: CASSYSFGSYEQYF
j_call: TRBJ2-1; clone_size: .; v_call: TRBV5-5; d_call: TRBD2; cdr3_nt: TGTGCCAGCAGCCCAACCGGGGGGGACAACACAGGCTCCTACAATGAGCAGTTCTTC; cdr3_aa: CASSPTGGDNTGSYNEQFF
j_call: TRBJ1-5; clone_size: .; v_call: TRBV3-1/TRBV3-2; d_call: TRBD1; cdr3_nt: TGTGCCAGCAGCCAAGATCATCGGACAGGGAGGCAGCCCCAGCATTTT; cdr3_aa: CASSQDHRTGRQPQHF
j_call: TRBJ2-2; clone_size: .; v_call: TRBV27; d_call: .; cdr3_nt: TGTGCCAGCAGTTTATTAAACACCGGGGAGCTGTTTTTT; cdr3_aa: CASSLLNTGELFF
j_call: TRBJ1-6; clone_size: .; v_call: TRBV24-1; d_call: .; cdr3_nt: TGTGCCCCCTTAAGTTTGCGCTGGACGGGAGTTAATTCACCCCTCCACTTT; cdr3_aa: CAPLSLRWTGVNSPLHF
j_call: TRBJ2-7; clone_size: .; v_call: TRBV7-9; d_call: .; cdr3_nt: TGTGCCAGCAGCTTAGAGGGGCGCTTCTACGAGCAGTACTTC; cdr3_aa: CASSLEGRFYEQYF
j_call: TRBJ2-2; clone_size: .; v_call: TRBV24-1; d_call: TRBD1; cdr3_nt: TGTGCCACCAGCCTCCGGGACAGTAACACCGGGGAGCTGTTTTTT; cdr3_aa: CATSLRDSNTGELFF
j_call: TRBJ1-4; clone_size: .; v_call: TRBV2; d_call: .; cdr3_nt: TGTGCCAGCAGTGTAACAGGCCTGTATGAAAAACTGTTTTTT; cdr3_aa: CASSVTGLYEKLFF
j_call: TRBJ1-1; clone_size: .; v_call: TRBV6-1; d_call: .; cdr3_nt: TGTGCCAGCAGTGAAGTGGAGGGGCTGGGTGAAGCTTTCTTT; cdr3_aa: CASSEVEGLGEAFF
j_call: TRBJ1-1; clone_size: .; v_call: TRBV29-1; d_call: .; cdr3_nt: TGCAGCGTTGACCAAGCCACTGAAGCTTTCTTT; cdr3_aa: CSVDQATEAFF
j_call: TRBJ2-5; clone_size: .; v_call: TRBV30; d_call: TRBD1; cdr3_nt: TGTGCCTCGGACAGGGGAGGAGAGACCCAGTACTTC; cdr3_aa: CASDRGGETQYF
j_call: TRBJ2-7; clone_size: .; v_call: TRBV29-1; d_call: TRBD1; cdr3_nt: TGCAGCGGCCTCACCGGGACAGGGAGTTCCGAGCAGTACTTC; cdr3_aa: CSGLTGTGSSEQYF
j_call: TRBJ2-5; clone_size: .; v_call: TRBV9; d_call: TRBD1; cdr3_nt: TGTGCCAGCAGTCGCACAGGGGGAGAGACCCAGTACTTC; cdr3_aa: CASSRTGGETQYF
j_call: TRBJ2-7; clone_size: .; v_call: TRBV27; d_call: .; cdr3_nt: TGTGCCAGCAGTTTAAATCTGCGGGTCCCTCACTACGAGCAGTACTTC; cdr3_aa: CASSLNLRVPHYEQYF
j_call: TRBJ1-2; clone_size: .; v_call: TRBV7-9; d_call: .; cdr3_nt: TGTGCCAGCAGCTTGGACAGAGCTAACTATGGCTACACCTTC; cdr3_aa: CASSLDRANYGYTF
j_call: TRBJ1-4; clone_size: .; v_call: TRBV9; d_call: .; cdr3_nt: TGTGCCAGCAGCGTAGACCCCTCTTCGCGGAAACTGTTTTTT; cdr3_aa: CASSVDPSSRKLFF
j_call: TRBJ2-5; clone_size: .; v_call: TRBV7-9; d_call: .; cdr3_nt: TGTGCCAGCAGCTTAGGGAGGGGACCTCAAACCCAGTACTTC; cdr3_aa: CASSLGRGPQTQYF
j_call: TRBJ1-5; clone_size: .; v_call: TRBV30; d_call: .; cdr3_nt: TGTGCCTGGAGGGGGGGAGGAAGCAATCAGCCCCAGCATTTT; cdr3_aa: CAWRGGGSNQPQHF
j_call: TRBJ1-3; clone_size: few; v_call: TRBV7-2; d_call: .; cdr3_nt: TGTGCCAGCAGCTTAGCCGGGACAAACTCTGGAAACACCATATATTTT; cdr3_aa: CASSLAGTNSGNTIYF
j_call: TRBJ2-7; clone_size: once; v_call: TRBV27; d_call: TRBD1; cdr3_nt: TGTGCCAGCAACCGACAGGGGGAATCCTACGAGCAGTACTTC; cdr3_aa: CASNRQGESYEQYF
j_call: TRBJ1-1; clone_size: .; v_call: TRBV5-1; d_call: TRBD1; cdr3_nt: TGCGCCAGCAGCGAATATGGACAGGGGGCGAACACTGAAGCTTTCTTT; cdr3_aa: CASSEYGQGANTEAFF
j_call: TRBJ2-7; clone_size: few; v_call: TRBV25-1; d_call: TRBD1; cdr3_nt: TGTGCCAGCAGGGGGACAGAGGGTGCCTACGAGCAGTACTTC; cdr3_aa: CASRGTEGAYEQYF
j_call: TRBJ2-1; clone_size: .; v_call: TRBV4-2; d_call: TRBD2; cdr3_nt: TGTGCCAGCAGCCCTGAAAGCAGCGGGGGCTCCTACAATGAGCAGTTCTTC; cdr3_aa: CASSPESSGGSYNEQFF
j_call: TRBJ1-3; clone_size: .; v_call: TRBV19; d_call: .; cdr3_nt: TGTGCCAGTCGGTGGGCCTCTGGAAACACCATATATTTT; cdr3_aa: CASRWASGNTIYF
j_call: TRBJ1-1; clone_size: .; v_call: TRBV10-3; d_call: TRBD1; cdr3_nt: TGTGCCATCAGTGAGTCGACAGGGGGCACTGAAGCTTTCTTT; cdr3_aa: CAISESTGGTEAFF
j_call: TRBJ2-7; clone_size: .; v_call: TRBV10-3; d_call: .; cdr3_nt: TGTGCCATCAGCCCACAGCAGGGGAACGAGCAGTACTTC; cdr3_aa: CAISPQQGNEQYF